This TCR beta chain was found in a study of early T cells in non-severe SARS-CoV-2 infection. In the case of this clonotype: Compared with germline, one end of the junction differs, possibly owing to a read error.

Individual cDNA molecules received unique molecular identifiers. TCRdb processed the 5' RACE reads anew with MiXCR; each CDR3 protein has one entry. The table has about 50,000 distinct CDR3 sequences, roughly 5.4% seen once. The receptor's source is an adult who was a healthcare worker with PCR-confirmed SARS-CoV-2 infection or an uninfected control (not recorded which). Sequencing was performed on whole blood, taken at baseline.

The CDR3 DNA reads as TGTGCCAACAGCTTACCCCCCATCGGGGAGCTGTTTTTT. Encoded protein: CANSLPPIGELFF. The chain uses TRBV7-3 and TRBJ2-2; no firm D call. Looked up from germline, CDR1 is SGHTA and CDR2 is FQGTGA. The CDR3 is 13 amino acids.